This TCR beta chain was retrieved from a study of CD4 T cells in relation to SARS-CoV-2 and coronaviruses. In the study overall: PBMCs were cultured with antigen for roughly nine days before TCR beta sequencing.

Germline V gene sequence: CDR1 MGHRA, CDR2 YSYEKL. The CDR3 contains 17 residues. The J segment lost 2 bases and the V segment lost 0 bases, leaving 9 bases of the junction unmatched. To note about this clone: No antigen is known for it.

The unexposed donors gave CD4+ T cells in about 2011-2019, prior to COVID-19. After approximately 10 days of culture, CD4+ T cells were isolated. Libraries were prepared by immunoSEQ multiplex PCR; TCRdb keeps only in-frame clonotypes and omits some of them. The table shows 15,000 to 20,000 clones, with roughly 77% occurring only once. Study findings and constraints: Monoreactive clones expanded significantly more to SARS-CoV-2 than crossreactive clones did.

The chain is built from TRBV4-1 and TRBJ2-5, with 7 bases lining up with TRBD1. What was sequenced was CD4+ T cells from PBMCs, cultured in vitro. This sequence was found in a human donor in good health. The CDR3 coding sequence is TGCGCCAGCAGCCAAGATTACCCAGGGGGAACTCAAGAGACCCAGTACTTC. Residues: CASSQDYPGGTQETQYF.